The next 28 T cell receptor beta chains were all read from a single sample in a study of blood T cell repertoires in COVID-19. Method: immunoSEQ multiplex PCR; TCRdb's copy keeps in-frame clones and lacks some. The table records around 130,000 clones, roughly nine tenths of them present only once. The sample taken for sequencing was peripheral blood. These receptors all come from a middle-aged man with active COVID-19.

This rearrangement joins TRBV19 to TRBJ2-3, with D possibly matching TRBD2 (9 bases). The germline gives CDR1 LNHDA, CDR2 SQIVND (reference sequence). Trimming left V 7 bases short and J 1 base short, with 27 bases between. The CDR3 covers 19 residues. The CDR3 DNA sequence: TGTGCCAGTACTCCCCGAGGGACAGGACGACTAGCGGGCACAGATACGCAGTATTTT. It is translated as CASTPRGTGRLAGTDTQYF.

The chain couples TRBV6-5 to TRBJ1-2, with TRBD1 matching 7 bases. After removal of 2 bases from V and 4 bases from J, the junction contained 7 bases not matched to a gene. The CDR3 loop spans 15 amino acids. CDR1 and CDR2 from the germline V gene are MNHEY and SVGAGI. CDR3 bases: TGTGCCAGCAGTTACAGACAGGGACTTTTCTATGGCTACACCTTC. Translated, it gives CASSYRQGLFYGYTF.

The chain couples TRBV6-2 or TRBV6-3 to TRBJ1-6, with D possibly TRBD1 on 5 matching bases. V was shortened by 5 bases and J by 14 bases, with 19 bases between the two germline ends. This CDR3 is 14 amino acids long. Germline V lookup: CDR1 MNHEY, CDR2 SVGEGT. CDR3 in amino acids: CASSITGPLLALHF. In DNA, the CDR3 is TGTGCCAGCAGTATCACAGGCCCCCTTTTGGCCCTCCACTTT.

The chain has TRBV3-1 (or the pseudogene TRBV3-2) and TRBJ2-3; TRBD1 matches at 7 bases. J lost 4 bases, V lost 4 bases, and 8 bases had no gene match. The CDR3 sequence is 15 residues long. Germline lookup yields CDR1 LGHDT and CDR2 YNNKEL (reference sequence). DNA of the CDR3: TGTGCCAGCAGCCTCCTAGACAGGGATCCAGATACGCAGTATTTT. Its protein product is CASSLLDRDPDTQYF.

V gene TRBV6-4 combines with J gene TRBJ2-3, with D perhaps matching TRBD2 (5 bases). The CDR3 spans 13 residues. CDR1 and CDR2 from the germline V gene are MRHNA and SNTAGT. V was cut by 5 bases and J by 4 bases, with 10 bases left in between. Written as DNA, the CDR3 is TGTGCCAGCAGTCTCGACTATCCAGATACGCAGTATTTT. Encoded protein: CASSLDYPDTQYF.

CDR3 sequence reads: CASSRDGRGAEAFF. The CDR3 coding sequence is TGTGCCAGCAGCAGGGACGGTCGGGGGGCTGAAGCTTTCTTT. This chain uses TRBV7-9 with TRBJ1-1; D may be TRBD1 (5 bases). The germline V gene encodes CDR1 SEHNR and CDR2 FQNEAQ (reference sequence). The CDR3 extends over 14 amino acids. V was cut by 5 bases and J by 6 bases, with 16 bases left in between.

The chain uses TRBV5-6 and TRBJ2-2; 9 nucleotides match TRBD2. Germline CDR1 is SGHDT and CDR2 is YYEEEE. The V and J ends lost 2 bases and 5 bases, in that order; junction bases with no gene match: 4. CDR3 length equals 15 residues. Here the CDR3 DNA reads TGTGCCAGCAGCTTAGCGGGAGGTCGTACCGGGGAGCTGTTTTTT. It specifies CASSLAGGRTGELFF.

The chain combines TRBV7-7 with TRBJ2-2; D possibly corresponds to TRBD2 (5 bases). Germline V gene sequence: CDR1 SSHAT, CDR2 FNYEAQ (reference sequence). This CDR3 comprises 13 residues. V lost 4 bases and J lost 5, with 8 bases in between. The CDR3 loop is CASSWGVTGELFF. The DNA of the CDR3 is TGTGCCAGCAGCTGGGGAGTTACCGGGGAGCTGTTTTTT.

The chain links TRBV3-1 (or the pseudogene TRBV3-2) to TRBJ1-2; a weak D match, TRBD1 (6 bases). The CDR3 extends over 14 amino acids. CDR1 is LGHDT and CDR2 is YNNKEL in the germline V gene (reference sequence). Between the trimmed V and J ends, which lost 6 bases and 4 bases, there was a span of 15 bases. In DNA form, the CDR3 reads TGTGCCAGCAGTCCTTACCCAGGGGTCTATGGCTACACCTTC. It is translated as CASSPYPGVYGYTF.

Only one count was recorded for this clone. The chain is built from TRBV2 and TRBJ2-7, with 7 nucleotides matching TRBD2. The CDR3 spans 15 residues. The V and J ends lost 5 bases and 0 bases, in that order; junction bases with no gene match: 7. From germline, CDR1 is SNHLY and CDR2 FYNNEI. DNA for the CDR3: TGTGCCAGCAGTTTAAGCGGGGCGAGCTCCTACGAGCAGTACGTC. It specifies CASSLSGASSYEQYV.

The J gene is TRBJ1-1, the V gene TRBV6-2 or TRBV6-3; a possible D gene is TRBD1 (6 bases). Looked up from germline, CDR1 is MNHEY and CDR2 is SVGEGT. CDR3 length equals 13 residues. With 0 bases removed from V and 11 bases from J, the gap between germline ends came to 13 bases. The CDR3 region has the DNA TGTGCCAGCAGTTACTCGATGGGGGGGCAGGCTTTCTTT. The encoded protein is CASSYSMGGQAFF.

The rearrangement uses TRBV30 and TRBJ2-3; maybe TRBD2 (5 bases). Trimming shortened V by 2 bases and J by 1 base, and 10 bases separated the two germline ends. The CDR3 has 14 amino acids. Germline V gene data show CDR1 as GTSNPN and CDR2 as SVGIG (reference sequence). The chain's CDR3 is CAWSSRGGTDTQYF. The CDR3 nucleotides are TGTGCCTGGAGTAGCCGGGGAGGCACAGATACGCAGTATTTT.

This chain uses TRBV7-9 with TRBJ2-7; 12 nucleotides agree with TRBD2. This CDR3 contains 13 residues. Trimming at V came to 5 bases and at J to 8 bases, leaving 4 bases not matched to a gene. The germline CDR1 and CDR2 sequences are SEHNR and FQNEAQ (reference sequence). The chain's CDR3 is CASSSGLAGQQYV. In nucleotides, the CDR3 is TGTGCCAGCAGCAGCGGACTAGCGGGACAGCAGTACGTC.

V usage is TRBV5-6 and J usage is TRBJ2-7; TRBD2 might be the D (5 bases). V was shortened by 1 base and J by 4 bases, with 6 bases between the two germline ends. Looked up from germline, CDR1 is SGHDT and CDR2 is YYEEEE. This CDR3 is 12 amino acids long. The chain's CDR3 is CASSLRGYEQYV. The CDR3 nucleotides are TGTGCCAGCAGCTTGCGGGGTTACGAGCAGTACGTC.

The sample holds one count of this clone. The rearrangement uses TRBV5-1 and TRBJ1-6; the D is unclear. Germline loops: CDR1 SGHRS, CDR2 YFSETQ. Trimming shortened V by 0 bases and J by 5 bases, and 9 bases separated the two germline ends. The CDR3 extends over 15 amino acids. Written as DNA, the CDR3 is TGCGCCAGCAGCTTGGGATTCGGAGATAATTCACCCCTCCACTTT. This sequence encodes CASSLGFGDNSPLHF.

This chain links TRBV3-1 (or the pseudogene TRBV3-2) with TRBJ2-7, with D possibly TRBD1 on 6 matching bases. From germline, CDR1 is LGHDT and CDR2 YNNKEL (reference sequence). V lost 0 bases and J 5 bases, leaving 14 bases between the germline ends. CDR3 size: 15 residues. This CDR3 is CASSQDNRVVNEQYF. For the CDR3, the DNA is TGTGCCAGCAGCCAAGATAACAGGGTAGTGAACGAGCAGTACTTC.

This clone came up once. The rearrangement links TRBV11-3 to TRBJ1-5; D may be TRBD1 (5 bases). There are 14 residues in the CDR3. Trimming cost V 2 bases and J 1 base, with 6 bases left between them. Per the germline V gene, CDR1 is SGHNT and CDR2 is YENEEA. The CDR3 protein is CASSLPGSNQPQHF. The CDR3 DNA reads TGTGCCAGCAGCTTACCAGGGAGCAATCAGCCCCAGCATTTT.

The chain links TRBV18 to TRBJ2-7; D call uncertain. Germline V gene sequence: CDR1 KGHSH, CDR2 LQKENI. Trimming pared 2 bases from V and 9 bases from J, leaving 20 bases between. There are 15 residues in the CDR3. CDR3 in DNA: TGTGCCAGCTCACCAGAACAGACCCAGCTCAGTGGGCAGTACGTC. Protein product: CASSPEQTQLSGQYV.

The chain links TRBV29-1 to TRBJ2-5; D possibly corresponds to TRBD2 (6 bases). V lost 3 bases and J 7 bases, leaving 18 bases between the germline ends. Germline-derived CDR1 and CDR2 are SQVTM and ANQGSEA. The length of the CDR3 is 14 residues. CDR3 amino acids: CSVDGPMGRGTQYF. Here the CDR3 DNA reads TGCAGCGTTGACGGACCCATGGGGCGGGGGACCCAGTACTTC.

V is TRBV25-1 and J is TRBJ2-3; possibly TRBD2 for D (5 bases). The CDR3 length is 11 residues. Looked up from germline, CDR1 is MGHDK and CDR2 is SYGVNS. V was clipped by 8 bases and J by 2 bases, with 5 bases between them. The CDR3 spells CASRDTDTQYF. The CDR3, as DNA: TGTGCCAGCCGGGACACAGATACGCAGTATTTT.

In DNA, the CDR3 is TGTGCTAGTGGTTTGGGGGACAGACTTAGCAATCAGCCCCAGCATTTT. It specifies CASGLGDRLSNQPQHF. V gene TRBV12-5 combines with J gene TRBJ1-5, with 7 nucleotides matching TRBD1. Germline V lookup: CDR1 LGHNT, CDR2 FRNRAP. V gave up 1 base and J gave up 0 bases; unmatched junction bases: 3. The CDR3 has 16 amino acids.

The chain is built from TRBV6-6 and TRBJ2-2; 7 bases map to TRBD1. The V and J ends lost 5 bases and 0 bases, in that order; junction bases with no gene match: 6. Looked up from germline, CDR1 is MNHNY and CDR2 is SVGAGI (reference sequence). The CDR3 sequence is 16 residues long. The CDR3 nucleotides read TGTGCCAGCAGTGGTCCCACAGGGGCGAACACCGGGGAGCTGTTTTTT. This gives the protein CASSGPTGANTGELFF.

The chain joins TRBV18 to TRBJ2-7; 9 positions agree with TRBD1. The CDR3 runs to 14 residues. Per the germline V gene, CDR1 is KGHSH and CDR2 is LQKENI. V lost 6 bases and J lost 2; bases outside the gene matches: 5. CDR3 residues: CASSSTGGTYEQYF. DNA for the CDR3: TGTGCCAGCTCGTCGACAGGGGGTACCTACGAGCAGTACTTC.

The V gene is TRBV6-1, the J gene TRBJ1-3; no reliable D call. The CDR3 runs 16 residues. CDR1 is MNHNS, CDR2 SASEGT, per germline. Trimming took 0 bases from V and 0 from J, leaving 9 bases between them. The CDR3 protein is CASSEAIHPSGNTIYF. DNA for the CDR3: TGTGCCAGCAGTGAAGCGATACATCCCTCTGGAAACACCATATATTTT.

In DNA, the CDR3 is TGCAGCGTTGAAAAGGGGTCGGGAGGGGGCTACGGCACAGATACGCAGTATTTT. Translated: CSVEKGSGGGYGTDTQYF. This sequence joins TRBV29-1 and TRBJ2-3; D might be TRBD2 (8 bases). Trimming cost V 2 bases and J 1 base, with 22 bases left between them. CDR3 length equals 18 residues. Germline CDR1 is SQVTM and CDR2 is ANQGSEA.

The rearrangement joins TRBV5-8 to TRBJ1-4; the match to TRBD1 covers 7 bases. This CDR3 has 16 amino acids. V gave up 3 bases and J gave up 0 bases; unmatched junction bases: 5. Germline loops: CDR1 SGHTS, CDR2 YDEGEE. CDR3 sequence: CASSSTGMATNEKLFF. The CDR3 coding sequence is TGTGCCAGCAGCTCGACAGGGATGGCAACTAATGAAAAACTGTTTTTT.

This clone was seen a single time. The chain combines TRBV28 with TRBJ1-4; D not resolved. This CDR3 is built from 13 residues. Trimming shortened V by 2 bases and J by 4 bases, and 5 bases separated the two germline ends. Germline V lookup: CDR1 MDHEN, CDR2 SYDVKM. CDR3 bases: TGTGCCAGCAGTTTACTGTTTAATGAAAAACTGTTTTTT. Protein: CASSLLFNEKLFF.

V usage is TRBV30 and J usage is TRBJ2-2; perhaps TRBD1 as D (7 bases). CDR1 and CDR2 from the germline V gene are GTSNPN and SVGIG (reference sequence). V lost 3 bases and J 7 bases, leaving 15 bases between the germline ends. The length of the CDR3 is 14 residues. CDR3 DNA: TGTGCCTGGAGGTGGCAGGGGGGAGGCGGGGAGCTGTTTTTT. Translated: CAWRWQGGGGELFF.